The T cell receptor (beta chain) under discussion was sequenced for a study of T cells after yellow fever vaccination (dated by TCRdb to between 2019 and 2020). Study-wide context: Libraries from fractions with low cell numbers were prepared with the SMART-Seq v4 Ultra Low Input RNA kit. Bulk TCR alpha and beta repertoires were sequenced longitudinally to track T-cell clones before and after primary and booster YFV17D yellow fever vaccination. Two healthy male donors made up the cohort, one aged 18 to 29 years and the other aged 30 to 40 years. Bulk PBMC replicates and cell subsets were isolated from blood drawn at multiple timepoints before and after both primary and secondary immunization. Beyond this particular receptor, the publication reports: A small fraction of clonotypes showed up in both the CD4 and CD8 compartments, probably as a result of convergent recombination. The secondary T-cell response was found to be weaker but faster than the primary response, with a peak reached on day 5 rather than on day 15. Because only two donors were included in the study, the extent to which the findings can be generalized is limited. After the booster, most of the clones that had expanded following primary vaccination were detected again (almost 98% of CD4 and around 90% of CD8), which suggests that memory was broadly maintained. FACS-sorted repertoires could contain abundant contaminating clonotypes from the bulk population, so computational filtering was required.

TCR cDNA was synthesized by 5'RACE template switching, which introduced a universal primer site and unique molecular identifiers. cDNA synthesis was primed from both the TCR alpha and TCR beta constant segments. Library amplification involved two PCR steps, and the second step added sample barcodes and sequencing adapters. Libraries were sequenced on Illumina HiSeq 2500 (2x100 bp) or NovaSeq (2x150 bp). Regarding the original processing steps: Demultiplexing of reads and collapsing into UMI consensus sequences were performed with MIGEC, and V(D)J alignment was carried out with MiXCR. Using edgeR on replicate PBMC samples, clonotypes were called vaccine-responding if FDR was below 0.01 and the log2 fold change was above 5 up to day 15. Bulk clonotypes were assigned CD4 or CD8 identity according to which sequenced CD4 or CD8 repertoire held them at higher abundance. NS4B-specific clonotypes were defined as those at least 10-fold enriched in dextramer-positive over dextramer-negative fractions; CD4-biased clonotypes were excluded. In TCRdb, the public reads were trimmed at Q25 with fastp and aligned with MiXCR, with productive beta chains retained. Rows are unified per CDR3 protein, each entry keeping the most common DNA and genes. What appears here as the V and J calls and clone size reflects TCRdb's work, not the paper's. For this sample there are about 85,000 distinct CDR3 sequences; approximately 12% appear just once. The ten largest make up 20% to 25% of the sample.

This clonotype was observed a few times. Nothing much larger sits one base from this clone, and base qualities are not available. Sample treatment or condition, as interpreted from the label and publication: live attenuated yellow fever vaccine strain. PBMCs were isolated from peripheral blood using a standard Ficoll-Paque protocol. With anti-CD3 and anti-CD8 staining plus a dextramer loaded with the yellow fever NS4B epitope peptide, the researchers sorted epitope-specific CD8 T cells. TriZol was used to extract RNA from bulk PBMCs, from CD4 and CD8 fractions, and from dextramer-positive and dextramer-negative fractions. The germline V gene (reference sequence) provides CDR1 LGHDT and CDR2 YNNKEL. The cysteine opens and the phenylalanine closes a CDR3 of 19 amino acids. Only CDR3 DNA is held: 57 bases, read in frame from base 1. Trimmed from V: 3 bases; trimmed from J: 3 bases; junction bases lacking a gene match: 13.

The chain is assembled from TRBV3-1 and TRBJ2-2; the central 10 bases match TRBD2. This sequence was found in a man between 18 and 29 years old who received the YFV17D yellow fever vaccine. The sequencing here drew on CD8+ T cells not binding an NS4B(214-222) dextramer, sorted from PBMCs, taken around 3 weeks after the first yellow fever vaccination. Per the publication, the cell subset or site label means: NS4B epitope dextramer-negative CD8 T cells. The CDR3 amino acid sequence is: CASSQDLWGLAGDTGELFF. The nucleotide sequence reads as follows: TGTGCCAGCAGCCAGGACCTCTGGGGGCTAGCGGGGGACACCGGGGAGCTGTTTTTT.